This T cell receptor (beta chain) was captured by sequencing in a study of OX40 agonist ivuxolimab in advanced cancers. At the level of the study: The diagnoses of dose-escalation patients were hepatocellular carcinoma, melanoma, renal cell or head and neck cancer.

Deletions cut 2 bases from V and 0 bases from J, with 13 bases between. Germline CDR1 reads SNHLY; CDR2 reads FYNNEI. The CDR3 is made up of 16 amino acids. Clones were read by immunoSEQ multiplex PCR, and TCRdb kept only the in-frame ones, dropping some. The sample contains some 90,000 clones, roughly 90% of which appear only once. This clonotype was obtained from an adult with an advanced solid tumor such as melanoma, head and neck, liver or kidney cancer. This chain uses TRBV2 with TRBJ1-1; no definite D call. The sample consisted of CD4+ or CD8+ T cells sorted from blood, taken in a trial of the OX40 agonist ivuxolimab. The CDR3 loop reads CASSEKAEVLNTEAFF. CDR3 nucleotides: TGTGCCAGCAGTGAAAAGGCAGAGGTTTTGAACACTGAAGCTTTCTTT.